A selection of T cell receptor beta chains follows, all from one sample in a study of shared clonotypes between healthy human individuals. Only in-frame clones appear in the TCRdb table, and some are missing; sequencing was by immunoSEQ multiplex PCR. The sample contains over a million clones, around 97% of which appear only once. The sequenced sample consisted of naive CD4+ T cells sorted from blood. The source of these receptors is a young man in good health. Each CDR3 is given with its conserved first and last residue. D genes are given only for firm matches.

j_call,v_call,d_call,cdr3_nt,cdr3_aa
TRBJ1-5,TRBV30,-,TGTGCCTGGATCCATCAGGCGGGGGGCTGCGATCAGCCCCAGCATTTT,CAWIHQAGGCDQPQHF
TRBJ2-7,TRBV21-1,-,TGTGCCAGCAGCAGGGGTAGCGGGCAAGAGCAGTACTTC,CASSRGSGQEQYF
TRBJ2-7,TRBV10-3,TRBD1,TGTGCCATCAGTGAGACCGGGACAGGGAACGAGCAGTACTTC,CAISETGTGNEQYF
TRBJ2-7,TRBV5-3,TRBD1,TGTGCCAGACACGGGACAGGCTACGAGCAGTACTTC,CARHGTGYEQYF
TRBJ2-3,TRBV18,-,TGTGCCAGCTCACCTCAAGTAGGGACCCGGTCGGCTGATACGCAGTATTTT,CASSPQVGTRSADTQYF
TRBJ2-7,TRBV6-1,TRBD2,TGTGCCAGCAGTGAGGCGGGAGGTCGGTACGAGCAGTACTTC,CASSEAGGRYEQYF
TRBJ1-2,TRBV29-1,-,TGCAGCGTTGGGATAGGACCGGAACCTTATGGCTACACCTTC,CSVGIGPEPYGYTF
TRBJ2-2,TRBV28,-,TGTGCCAGCAGGCTGACGACAGGTGGAAACACCGGGGAGCTGTTTTTT,CASRLTTGGNTGELFF
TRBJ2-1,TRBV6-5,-,TGTGCCAGCAGTGATAGCGGTCAGAAGCAGTTCTTC,CASSDSGQKQFF
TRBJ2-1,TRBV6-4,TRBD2,TGTGCCAGCAGTGACATCGGGAGGGCCTACAATGAGCAGTTCTTC,CASSDIGRAYNEQFF
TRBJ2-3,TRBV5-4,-,TGTGCCAGCAGCCCTGGGGGGACTAGCACAGATACGCAGTATTTT,CASSPGGTSTDTQYF
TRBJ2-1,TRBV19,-,TGTGCCAGTACGGACTGGTCCGGCAATGAGCAGTTCTTC,CASTDWSGNEQFF